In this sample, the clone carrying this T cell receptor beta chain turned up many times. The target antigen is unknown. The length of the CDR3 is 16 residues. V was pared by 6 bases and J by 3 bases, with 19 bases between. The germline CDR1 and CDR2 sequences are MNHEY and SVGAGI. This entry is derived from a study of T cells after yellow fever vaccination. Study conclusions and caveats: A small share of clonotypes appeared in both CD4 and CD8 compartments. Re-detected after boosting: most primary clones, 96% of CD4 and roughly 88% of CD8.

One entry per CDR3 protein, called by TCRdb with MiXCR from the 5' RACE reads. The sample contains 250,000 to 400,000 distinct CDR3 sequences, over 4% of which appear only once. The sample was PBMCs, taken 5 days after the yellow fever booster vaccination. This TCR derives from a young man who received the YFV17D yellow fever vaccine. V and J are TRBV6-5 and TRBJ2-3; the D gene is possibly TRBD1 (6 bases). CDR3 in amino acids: CASRRTHPRGTDTQYF. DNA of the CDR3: TGTGCCAGCAGGAGGACCCACCCAAGGGGGACAGATACGCAGTATTTT.